The 12 T cell receptor beta chains below all came from one sample that was sequenced in a study of identical twins. One entry per CDR3 protein, called by TCRdb with MiXCR from the 5' RACE reads. The sample holds 450,000 or so distinct CDR3 sequences, 12% to 15% seen once. The sample was also reused in another study, on yellow fever vaccine responses in identical twins.

Sequenced input: CD4+ T cells sorted from blood. The receptors originated from a woman under 30 in good health.

This clonotype was seen many times. The rearrangement uses TRBV12-3 or TRBV12-4 and TRBJ2-3; TRBD1 aligns across 10 bases. This CDR3 has 16 amino acids. V trimming: 5 bases; J trimming: 4 bases; junction bases outside the gene matches: 9. The CDR3 spells CASSPSGTGEPDTQYF. As DNA, the CDR3 is TGTGCCAGCAGTCCCTCCGGGACAGGGGAACCAGATACGCAGTATTTT.

This clonotype was picked up a small number of times. The chain recombines TRBV19 with TRBJ2-3, with 8 bases lining up with TRBD1. This CDR3 region has 16 residues. Germline CDR1 LNHDA, CDR2 SQIVND (reference sequence). The junction had 12 bases not matched to a gene; V was cut back by 5 bases and J by 5 bases. The CDR3 protein is CASSSRQDRAGDTQYF. In nucleotides, the CDR3 is TGTGCCAGTAGTTCCCGCCAGGACAGGGCGGGAGATACGCAGTATTTT.

The gene calls are TRBV5-1 and TRBJ2-5; D gene uncertain. Germline V gene data show CDR1 as SGHRS and CDR2 as YFSETQ. The CDR3 spans 15 residues. Trimming removed 0 bases from V and 2 bases from J, with 11 bases in between. In DNA form, the CDR3 reads TGCGCCAGCAGCTTGGCTCCGCAGCTTCAAGAGACCCAGTACTTC. Translated: CASSLAPQLQETQYF.

A few counts support this clonotype. The rearrangement joins TRBV3-1 to TRBJ2-7; D may be TRBD2 (6 bases). Trimming removed 8 bases from V and 3 bases from J, with 14 bases in between. The CDR3 has 13 amino acids. The germline V gene encodes CDR1 LGHDT and CDR2 YNNKEL (reference sequence). The CDR3 here is CASGQGGSYEQYF. CDR3 nucleotides: TGTGCCAGCGGGCAGGGAGGTAGCTACGAGCAGTACTTC.

This clonotype was detected ten times or more. The chain joins TRBV5-1 to TRBJ2-7; D remains unclear. The germline V gene has CDR1 SGHRS and CDR2 YFSETQ. Trimming took off 1 base at V and 3 bases at J, with 5 bases between the two ends. The CDR3 is 12 amino acids. CDR3 residues: CASSLSDYEQYF. In nucleotides, the CDR3 is TGCGCCAGCAGCTTGAGTGACTACGAGCAGTACTTC.

This clonotype was observed a handful of times. V usage is TRBV5-1 and J usage is TRBJ2-2; 7 bases agree with TRBD2. The CDR3 is 15 amino acids. With 0 bases clipped from V and 6 bases from J, the junction kept 5 bases outside the gene matches. Germline V gene lookup returns CDR1 SGHRS and CDR2 YFSETQ. The CDR3: CASSLELAWAGELFF. DNA of the CDR3: TGCGCCAGCAGCTTGGAACTAGCGTGGGCCGGGGAGCTGTTTTTT.

The sample holds a few counts of this clonotype. This chain uses TRBV5-1 with TRBJ2-5; 8 nucleotides line up with TRBD2. Germline lookup yields CDR1 SGHRS and CDR2 YFSETQ. The CDR3 has 15 amino acids. The V and J ends lost 5 bases and 4 bases, in that order; junction bases with no gene match: 10. The CDR3 loop reads CASSRTGGPGETQYF. DNA for the CDR3: TGCGCCAGCAGTAGAACGGGAGGGCCGGGAGAGACCCAGTACTTC.

This clonotype came up a few times. The DNA of the CDR3 is TGTGCCAGCAGATCTGGGGGTATCGAGACCCAGTACTTC. Its protein is CASRSGGIETQYF. The genes are TRBV12-3 or TRBV12-4 and TRBJ2-5; D is possibly TRBD1 or TRBD2 (5 bases each). CDR3 length: 13 residues. V dropped 6 bases and J dropped 5 bases, with 13 bases sitting between them.

This chain connects TRBV6-2 or TRBV6-3 to TRBJ2-1, with 10 positions matching TRBD1. CDR3 length: 14 amino acids. Germline V lookup: CDR1 MNHEY, CDR2 SVGEGT. Losses at the gene ends were 8 bases for V and 4 bases for J; bases not matched to a gene: 5. CDR3 sequence (DNA): TGTGCCAGCGCCGACAGGGGGCAATACAATGAGCAGTTCTTC. This gives the protein CASADRGQYNEQFF.

This clonotype showed up just a few times. The chain is built from TRBV3-1 and TRBJ1-6; unclear D gene. The germline V gene encodes CDR1 LGHDT and CDR2 YNNKEL (reference sequence). The CDR3 contains 15 residues. V was cut by 3 bases and J by 6 bases, with 12 bases left in between. The CDR3 reads CASSQLVGSNSPLHF. The CDR3, as DNA: TGTGCCAGCAGCCAGCTAGTTGGCAGTAATTCACCCCTCCACTTT.

The chain has TRBV7-2 and TRBJ2-3, with 7 bases identical to TRBD1. Germline trimming cut 5 bases from V and 3 bases from J; bases unmatched to any gene: 5. The germline V gene has CDR1 SGHTA and CDR2 FQGNSA. This CDR3 comprises 14 residues. The CDR3: CASSVDRETDTQYF. The CDR3 DNA is TGTGCCAGCAGCGTCGACAGGGAGACAGATACGCAGTATTTT.

In its sample, this clonotype was seen a few times. The chain joins TRBV2 to TRBJ2-7, with TRBD2 identical over 10 bases. The CDR3 has 19 residues. With V trimmed by 11 bases and J by 0 bases, 22 bases remained unmatched. Germline V lookup: CDR1 SNHLY, CDR2 FYNNEI. The CDR3 DNA reads as TGTGCCTTCAGTTTGGGTCGGCTAGCGGGAGTGCCTAGCTCCTACGAGCAGTACTTC. This translates into CAFSLGRLAGVPSSYEQYF.